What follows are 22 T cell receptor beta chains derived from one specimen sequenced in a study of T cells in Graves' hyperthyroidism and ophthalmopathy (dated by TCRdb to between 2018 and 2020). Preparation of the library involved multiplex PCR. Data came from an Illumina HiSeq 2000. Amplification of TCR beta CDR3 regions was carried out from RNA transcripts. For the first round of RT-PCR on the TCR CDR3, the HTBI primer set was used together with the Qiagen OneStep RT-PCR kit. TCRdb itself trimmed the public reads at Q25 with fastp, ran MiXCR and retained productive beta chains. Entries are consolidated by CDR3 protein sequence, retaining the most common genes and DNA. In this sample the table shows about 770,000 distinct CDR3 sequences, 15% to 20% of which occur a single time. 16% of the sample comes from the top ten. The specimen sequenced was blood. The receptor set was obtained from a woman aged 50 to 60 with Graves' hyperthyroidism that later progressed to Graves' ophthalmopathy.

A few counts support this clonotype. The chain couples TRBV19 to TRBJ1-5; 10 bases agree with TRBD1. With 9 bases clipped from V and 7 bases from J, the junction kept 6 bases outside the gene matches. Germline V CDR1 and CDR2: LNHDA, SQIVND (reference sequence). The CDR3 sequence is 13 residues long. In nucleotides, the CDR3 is TGTGCCAGCCAGACAGGGGGCGTCCAGCCCCAGCATTTT. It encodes CASQTGGVQPQHF.

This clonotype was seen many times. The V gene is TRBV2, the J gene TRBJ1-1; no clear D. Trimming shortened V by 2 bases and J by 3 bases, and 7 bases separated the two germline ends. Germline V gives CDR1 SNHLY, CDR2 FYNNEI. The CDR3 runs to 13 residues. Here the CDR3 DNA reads TGTGCCAGCAGTGAACTTGTTGACACTGAAGCTTTCTTT. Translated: CASSELVDTEAFF.

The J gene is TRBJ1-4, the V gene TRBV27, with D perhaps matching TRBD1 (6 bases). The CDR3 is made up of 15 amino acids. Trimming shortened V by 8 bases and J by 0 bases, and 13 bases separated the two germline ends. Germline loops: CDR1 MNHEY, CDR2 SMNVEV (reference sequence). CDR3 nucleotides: TGTGCCAGCCCTCAGGAGGGGGCAACTAATGAAAAACTGTTTTTT. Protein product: CASPQEGATNEKLFF. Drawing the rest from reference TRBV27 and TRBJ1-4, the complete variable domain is EAQVTQNPRYLITVTGKKLTVTCSQNMNHEYMSWYRQDPGLGLRQIYYSMNVEVTDKGDVPEGYKVSRKEKRNFPLILESPSPNQTSLYFCASPQEGATNEKLFFGSGTQLSVL.

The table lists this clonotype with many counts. The CDR3 DNA reads as TGTGCCAGCAGCCTCGGACAGGATGGGCGAGCTTTCTTT. Its translation: CASSLGQDGRAFF. The V and J genes are TRBV3-1 and TRBJ1-1, with 7 positions matching TRBD1. J was trimmed by 10 bases and V by 4 bases; bases with no gene match: 9. There are 13 residues in the CDR3. The germline CDR1 and CDR2 sequences are LGHDT and YNNKEL (reference sequence). Complete variable domain (other parts from reference TRBV3-1 and TRBJ1-1): DTAVSQTPKYLVTQMGNDKSIKCEQNLGHDTMYWYKQDSKKFLKIMFSYNNKELIINETVPNRFSPKSPDKAHLNLHINSLELGDSAVYFCASSLGQDGRAFFGQGTRLTVV.

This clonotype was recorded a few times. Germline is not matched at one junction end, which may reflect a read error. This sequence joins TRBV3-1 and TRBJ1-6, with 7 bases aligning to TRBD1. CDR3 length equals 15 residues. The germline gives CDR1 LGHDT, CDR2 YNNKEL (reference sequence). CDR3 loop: CANSQDGTDNSPLHF. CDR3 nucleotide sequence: TGTGCCAACAGCCAAGATGGGACAGATAATTCACCCCTCCACTTT.

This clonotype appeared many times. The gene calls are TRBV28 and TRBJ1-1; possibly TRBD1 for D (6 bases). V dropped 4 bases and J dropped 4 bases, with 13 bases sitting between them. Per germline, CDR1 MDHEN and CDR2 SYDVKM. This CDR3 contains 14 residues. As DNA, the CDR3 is TGTGCCAGCAGTTACGGACAGTTTAGCACTGAAGCTTTCTTT. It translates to CASSYGQFSTEAFF.

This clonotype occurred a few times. The DNA of the CDR3 is TGTGCCAGCAGTTTATCGACGGGGGCGCTTCACGAGCAGTACTTC. Its translation is CASSLSTGALHEQYF. J is TRBJ2-7 and V is TRBV27; D could derive from TRBD1 or TRBD2 (6 bases each). The CDR3 loop spans 15 amino acids. V lost 0 bases and J 5 bases, leaving 14 bases between the germline ends. The V gene's germline CDR1 is MNHEY and CDR2 SMNVEV (reference sequence).

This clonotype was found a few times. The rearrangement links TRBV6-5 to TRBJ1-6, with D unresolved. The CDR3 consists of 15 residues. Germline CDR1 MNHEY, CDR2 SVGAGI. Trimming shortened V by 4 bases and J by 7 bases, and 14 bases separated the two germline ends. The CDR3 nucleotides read TGTGCCAGCAGTTCCTTCAATTCACGGAATTCACCCCTCCACTTT. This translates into CASSSFNSRNSPLHF.

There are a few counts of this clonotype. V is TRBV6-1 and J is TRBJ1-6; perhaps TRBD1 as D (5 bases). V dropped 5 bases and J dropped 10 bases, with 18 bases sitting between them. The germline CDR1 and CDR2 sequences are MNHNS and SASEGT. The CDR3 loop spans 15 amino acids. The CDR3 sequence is CASSHQGDSESPLHF. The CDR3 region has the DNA TGTGCCAGCAGTCATCAAGGCGACAGTGAATCACCCCTCCACTTT.

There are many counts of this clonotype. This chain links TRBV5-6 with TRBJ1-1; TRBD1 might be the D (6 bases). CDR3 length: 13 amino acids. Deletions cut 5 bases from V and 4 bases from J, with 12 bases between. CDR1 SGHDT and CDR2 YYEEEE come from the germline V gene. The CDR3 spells CASSYDRSTEAFF. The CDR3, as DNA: TGTGCCAGCAGTTACGACAGGAGCACTGAAGCTTTCTTT.

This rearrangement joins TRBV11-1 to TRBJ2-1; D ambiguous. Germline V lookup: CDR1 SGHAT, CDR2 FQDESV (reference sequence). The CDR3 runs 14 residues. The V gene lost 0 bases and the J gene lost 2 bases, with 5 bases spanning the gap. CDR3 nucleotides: TGTGCCAGCAGCTTAGCTTCAGCCTACAATGAGCAGTTCTTC. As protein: CASSLASAYNEQFF.

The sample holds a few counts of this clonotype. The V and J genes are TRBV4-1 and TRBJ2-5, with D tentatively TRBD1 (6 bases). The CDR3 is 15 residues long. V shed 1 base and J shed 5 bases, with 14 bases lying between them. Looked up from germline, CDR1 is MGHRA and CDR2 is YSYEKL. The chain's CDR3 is CASSQGRQVTETQYF. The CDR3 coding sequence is TGCGCCAGCAGCCAAGGGAGACAGGTCACCGAGACCCAGTACTTC.

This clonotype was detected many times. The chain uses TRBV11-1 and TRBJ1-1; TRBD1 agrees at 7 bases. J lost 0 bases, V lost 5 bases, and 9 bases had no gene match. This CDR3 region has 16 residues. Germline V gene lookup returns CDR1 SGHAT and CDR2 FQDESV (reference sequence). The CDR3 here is CASSILYTGVNTEAFF. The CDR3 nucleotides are TGTGCCAGCAGCATCCTATACACAGGGGTGAACACTGAAGCTTTCTTT.

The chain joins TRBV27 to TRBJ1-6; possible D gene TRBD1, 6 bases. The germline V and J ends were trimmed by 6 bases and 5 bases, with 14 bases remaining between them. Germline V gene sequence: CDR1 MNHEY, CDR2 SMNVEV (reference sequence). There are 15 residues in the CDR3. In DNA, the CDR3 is TGTGCCAGCAGGCTGGGGGCCCTAGATAATTCACCCCTCCACTTT. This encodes CASRLGALDNSPLHF.

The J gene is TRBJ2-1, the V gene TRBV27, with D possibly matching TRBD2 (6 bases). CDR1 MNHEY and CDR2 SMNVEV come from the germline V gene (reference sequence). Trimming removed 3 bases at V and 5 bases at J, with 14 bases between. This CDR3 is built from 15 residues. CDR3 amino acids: CASSFGSRGNNEQFF. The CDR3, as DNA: TGTGCCAGCAGTTTTGGCTCGCGGGGTAACAATGAGCAGTTCTTC.

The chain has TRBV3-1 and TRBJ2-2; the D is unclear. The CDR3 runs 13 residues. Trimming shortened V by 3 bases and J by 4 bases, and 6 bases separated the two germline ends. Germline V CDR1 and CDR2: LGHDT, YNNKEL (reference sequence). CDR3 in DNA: TGTGCCAGCAGCCAGAAAGCCACCGGGGAGCTGTTTTTT. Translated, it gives CASSQKATGELFF.

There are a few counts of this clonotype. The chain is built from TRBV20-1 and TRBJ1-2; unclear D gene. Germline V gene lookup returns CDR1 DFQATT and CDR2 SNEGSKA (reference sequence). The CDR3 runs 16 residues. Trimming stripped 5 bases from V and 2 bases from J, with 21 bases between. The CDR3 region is CSAEPRIPLGNYGYTF. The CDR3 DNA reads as TGCAGTGCTGAGCCCCGAATACCTCTCGGAAACTATGGCTACACCTTC.

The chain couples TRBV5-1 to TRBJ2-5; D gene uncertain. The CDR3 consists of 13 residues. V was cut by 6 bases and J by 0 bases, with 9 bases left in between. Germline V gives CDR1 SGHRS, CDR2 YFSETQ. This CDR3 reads CASTGRDQETQYF. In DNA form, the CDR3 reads TGCGCCAGCACCGGACGGGACCAAGAGACCCAGTACTTC.

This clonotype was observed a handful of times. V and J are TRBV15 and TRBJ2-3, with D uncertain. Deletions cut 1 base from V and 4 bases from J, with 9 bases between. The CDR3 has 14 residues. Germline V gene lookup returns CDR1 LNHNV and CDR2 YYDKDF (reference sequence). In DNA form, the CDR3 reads TGTGCCACCAGCAGAGGCTTTTCGGCAGATACGCAGTATTTT. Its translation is CATSRGFSADTQYF.

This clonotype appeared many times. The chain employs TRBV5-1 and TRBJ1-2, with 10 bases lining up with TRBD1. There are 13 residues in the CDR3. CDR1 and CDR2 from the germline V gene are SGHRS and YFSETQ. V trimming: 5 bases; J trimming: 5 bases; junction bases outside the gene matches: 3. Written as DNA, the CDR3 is TGCGCCAGCAGACCGGGACAGGGGTATGGCTACACCTTC. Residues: CASRPGQGYGYTF. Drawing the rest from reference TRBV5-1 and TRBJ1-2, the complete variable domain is KAGVTQTPRYLIKTRGQQVTLSCSPISGHRSVSWYQQTPGQGLQFLFEYFSETQRNKGNFPGRFSGRQFSNSRSEMNVSTLELGDSALYLCASRPGQGYGYTFGSGTRLTVV.

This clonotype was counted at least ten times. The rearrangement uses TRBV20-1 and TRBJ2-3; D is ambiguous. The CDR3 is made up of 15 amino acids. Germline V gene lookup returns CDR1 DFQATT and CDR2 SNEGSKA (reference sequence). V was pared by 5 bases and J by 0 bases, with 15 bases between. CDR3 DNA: TGCAGTGCTCCCTCCCAGACACCTAGCACAGATACGCAGTATTTT. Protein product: CSAPSQTPSTDTQYF.

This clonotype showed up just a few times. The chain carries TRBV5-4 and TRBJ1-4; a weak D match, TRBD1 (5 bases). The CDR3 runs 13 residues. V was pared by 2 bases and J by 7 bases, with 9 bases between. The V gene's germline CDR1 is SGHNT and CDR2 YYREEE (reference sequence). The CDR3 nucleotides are TGTGCCAGCAGCTTAAGGGGTGGTGAAAAACTGTTTTTT. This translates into CASSLRGGEKLFF.